Below, 6 T cell receptor beta chains from the same sample are listed, as sequenced in a study of cytomegalovirus exposure and HLA in healthy donors. PCR primers comprised 60 Vbeta and 13 Jbeta primers. The assay was immunoSEQ multiplex PCR, and TCRdb's table has in-frame clones only and misses some. The table lists about 150,000 clones, 70% to 90% of them singletons. Sequenced: PBMCs. The receptor source for this set is a woman aged 40 to 50 in good health and CMV-seropositive.

The J gene is TRBJ2-2, the V gene TRBV5-4; no reliable D call. Deletions cut 0 bases from V and 1 base from J, with 10 bases between. The CDR3 extends over 16 amino acids. The germline gives CDR1 SGHNT, CDR2 YYREEE (reference sequence). CDR3 coding DNA: TGTGCCAGCAGCTTGGGCTCGGTGGTGAACACCGGGGAGCTGTTTTTT. It translates to CASSLGSVVNTGELFF.

This sequence joins TRBV29-1 and TRBJ2-2; 7 bases map to TRBD2. With 4 bases clipped from V and 6 bases from J, the junction kept 8 bases outside the gene matches. The CDR3 spans 14 residues. CDR1 is SQVTM, CDR2 ANQGSEA, per germline. The CDR3 DNA reads as TGCAGCGTTGGGCGGGAGAGGTTGCCCGGGGAGCTGTTTTTT. It specifies CSVGRERLPGELFF.

The J gene is TRBJ2-7, the V gene TRBV10-1; D might be TRBD1 (6 bases). CDR3 length: 15 amino acids. V was shortened by 6 bases and J by 4 bases, with 19 bases between the two germline ends. Germline V gene sequence: CDR1 WNHNN, CDR2 SYGVQD (reference sequence). In nucleotides, the CDR3 is TGCGCCAGCAGCGAGGCGAAGGGGACAACATACGAGCAGTACTTC. Amino acid sequence: CASSEAKGTTYEQYF.

This clone showed up just a few times. This sequence joins TRBV6-5 and TRBJ2-1; the match to TRBD1 covers 8 bases. V gave up 4 bases and J gave up 9 bases; unmatched junction bases: 8. Looked up from germline, CDR1 is MNHEY and CDR2 is SVGAGI. The CDR3 is made up of 14 amino acids. CDR3 residues: CASSFGTGWREQFF. The CDR3 coding sequence is TGTGCCAGCAGTTTTGGGACAGGCTGGCGTGAGCAGTTCTTC.

The chain recombines TRBV7-9 with TRBJ2-1; D is possibly TRBD2 (5 bases). The CDR3 is made up of 14 amino acids. Trimming took 2 bases from V and 2 from J, leaving 7 bases between them. Germline CDR1 reads SEHNR; CDR2 reads FQNEAQ (reference sequence). DNA of the CDR3: TGTGCCAGCAGCTTAACACTAGCCTACAATGAGCAGTTCTTC. Its translation is CASSLTLAYNEQFF.

The gene calls are TRBV5-1 and TRBJ2-7; 9 nucleotides match TRBD1. The J segment lost 3 bases and the V segment lost 4 bases, leaving 5 bases of the junction unmatched. CDR3 length: 14 residues. Germline V gene sequence: CDR1 SGHRS, CDR2 YFSETQ. The CDR3 loop is CASSKGQGNYEQYF. CDR3 coding DNA: TGCGCCAGCAGCAAAGGACAGGGGAACTACGAGCAGTACTTC.